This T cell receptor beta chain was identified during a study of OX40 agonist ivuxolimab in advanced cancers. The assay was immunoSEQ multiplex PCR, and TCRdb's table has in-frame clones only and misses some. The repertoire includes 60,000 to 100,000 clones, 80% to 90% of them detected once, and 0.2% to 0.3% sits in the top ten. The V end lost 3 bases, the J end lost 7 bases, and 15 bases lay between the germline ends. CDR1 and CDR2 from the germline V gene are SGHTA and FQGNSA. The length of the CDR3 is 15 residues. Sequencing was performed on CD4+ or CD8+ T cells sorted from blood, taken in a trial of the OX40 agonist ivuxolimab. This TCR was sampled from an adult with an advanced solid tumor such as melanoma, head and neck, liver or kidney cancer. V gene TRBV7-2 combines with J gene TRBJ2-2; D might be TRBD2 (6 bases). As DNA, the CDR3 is TGTGCCAGCAGCTTTTATACCGGGAGCGGCGGGGAGCTGTTTTTT. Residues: CASSFYTGSGGELFF.